This TCR beta chain was obtained from a study of T cells in Graves' hyperthyroidism and ophthalmopathy. Study conclusions and caveats: Separation of ophthalmopathy from stable hyperthyroidism was achieved by a 13 V-J model. In validation, the model predicted ophthalmopathy. These predictions came a median roughly six months before onset.

Researchers amplified the TCR beta CDR3 regions from RNA transcripts. With the HTBI primer set, the TCR CDR3 went through a first round of RT-PCR. Via MiXCR, TCRdb re-called the multiplex PCR reads, giving one row per CDR3 protein. The table includes more than 450,000 distinct CDR3 sequences, around 20% detected once. The CDR3 runs to 18 residues. Trimming cost V 4 bases and J 4 bases, with 26 bases left between them. Germline assignment: CDR1 GTSNPN and CDR2 SVGIG (reference sequence). This clonotype was picked up many times. Antigen: not known. Ophthalmopathy patients had Clinical Activity Score at least 3, NOSPECS grade at least 4, duration under 3 months. The diagnostic basis comprised clinical symptoms, serum thyroxine and TRAb, thyroid ultrasound and orbital computed tomography.

The receptor's source is a man aged 40-49 years with Graves' ophthalmopathy. Sequenced: blood. This chain uses TRBV30 with TRBJ2-1; D possibly corresponds to TRBD2 (7 bases). The CDR3 DNA follows: TGTGCCTGGAAGGTAGGGCGGCGGGGGCGGCTCACTTACAATGAGCAGTTCTTC. Amino acid sequence: CAWKVGRRGRLTYNEQFF.